This T cell receptor (beta chain) comes out of a study of blood T cell repertoires in COVID-19. At the level of the study: COVID-19 samples, acute and convalescent, were from the United States, Italy and Spain. The analysed material was cDNA or gDNA that came from T cells, B-cell-depleted T cells, or PBMCs.

The CDR3 sequence is 15 residues long. V was clipped by 3 bases and J by 3 bases, with 14 bases between them. CDR1 and CDR2 from the germline V gene are MNHNS and SASEGT. In the original processing: Estimation of nucleated cell counts relied on the amplification of reference gene primers. The table came from immunoSEQ multiplex PCR; TCRdb's copy has only in-frame clones and leaves some out. V, J and clone size were drawn from that table, and D and trimming were deduced from the DNA. The sample yields about 130,000 clones, approximately 85% seen once. The sequence derives from a human donor in a cohort sampled during active COVID-19. Sequencing was performed on peripheral blood. The rearrangement links TRBV6-1 to TRBJ1-1, with D perhaps matching TRBD1 (6 bases). The chain's CDR3 is CASSEGNRDDTEAFF. DNA for the CDR3: TGTGCCAGCAGTGAGGGAAACAGGGATGACACTGAAGCTTTCTTT.